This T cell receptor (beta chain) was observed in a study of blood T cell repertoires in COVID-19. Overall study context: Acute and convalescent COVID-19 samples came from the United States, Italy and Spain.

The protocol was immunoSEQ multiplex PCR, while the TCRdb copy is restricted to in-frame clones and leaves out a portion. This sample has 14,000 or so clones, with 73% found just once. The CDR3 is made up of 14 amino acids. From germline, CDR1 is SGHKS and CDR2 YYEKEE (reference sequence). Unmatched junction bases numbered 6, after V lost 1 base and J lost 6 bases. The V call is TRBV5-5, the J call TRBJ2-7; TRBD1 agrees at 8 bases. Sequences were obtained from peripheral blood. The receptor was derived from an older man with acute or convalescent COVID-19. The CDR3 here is CASSLRGQVGEQYF. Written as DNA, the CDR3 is TGTGCCAGCAGCTTGAGGGGACAGGTCGGCGAGCAGTACTTC. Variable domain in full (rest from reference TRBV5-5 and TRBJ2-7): DAGVTQSPTHLIKTRGQQVTLRCSPISGHKSVSWYQQVLGQGPQFIFQYYEKEERGRGNFPDRFSARQFPNYSSELNVNALLLGDSALYLCASSLRGQVGEQYFGPGTRLTVT.